This T cell receptor (beta chain) was observed in a study of T cell repertoires in cytomegalovirus infection. Trimming cost V 5 bases and J 2 bases, with 13 bases left between them. This CDR3 is built from 16 residues. Germline V gene sequence: CDR1 SGHVS, CDR2 FNYEAQ. This clonotype was counted many times. TCRdb itself ran the reads through MiXCR, one entry per CDR3 protein. This sample has almost 500,000 distinct CDR3 sequences, with around 11% found just once. Material for sequencing was PBMCs. The chain employs TRBV7-6 and TRBJ2-6; maybe TRBD2 (6 bases). The receptor was derived from a human donor in good health (CMV status not recorded). Some clones in this sample may be carry-over from other donors' samples. The CDR3 region has the DNA TGTGCCAGCAGCGCCCGATCGGGGGCTGGGGCCAACGTCCTGACTTTC. It translates to CASSARSGAGANVLTF.